These 14 T cell receptor beta chains share one sample of origin, sequenced in a study of cytomegalovirus exposure and HLA in healthy donors (dated by TCRdb to about 2017). The protocol used for the library was the immunoSEQ multiplex PCR assay. For the multiplex PCR, a mixture combining 60 forward primers for TCR Vbeta segments and 13 reverse primers for TCR Jbeta segments was used. The source is immuneACCESS, and TCRdb retained only in-frame sequences with V and J called. Part of the clones is not carried over; for the studies checked, unresolved V genes explain less than half of this, and the remainder is unexplained. Counted in this sample were around 150,000 clones; more than 75% of them appeared once. Around a tenth of the sample is taken by the ten largest. Specimen: PBMCs. The receptor set was obtained from a man younger than 35 in good health and CMV-seropositive.

This clone was counted only a few times. The rearrangement uses TRBV23-1 and TRBJ1-6; no reliable D call. TRBV23-1 is treated as an ORF (open reading frame) with a function not yet certain. This CDR3 contains 15 residues. Deletions cut 4 bases from V and 7 bases from J, with 14 bases between. The CDR3 bases are TGCGCCAGCAGTCGTCACGAGGTGGCCAATTCACCCCTCCACTTT. The encoded protein is CASSRHEVANSPLHF.

J is TRBJ2-5 and V is TRBV25-1; D is possibly TRBD2 (7 bases). The CDR3 sequence is 14 residues long. The V end was cut by 3 bases, the J end by 7 bases, with 15 bases between. In germline, CDR1 is MGHDK, CDR2 SYGVNS. CDR3: CASSDLVGGATQYF. CDR3 coding DNA: TGTGCCAGCAGTGATCTTGTGGGGGGGGCGACCCAGTACTTC.

As concerns this clone: One junction end does not reproduce the germline sequence, and a read error may be involved. This chain links TRBV2 with TRBJ2-5, with D possibly being TRBD1 (6 bases). Germline CDR1 reads SNHLY; CDR2 reads FYNNEI. This CDR3 has 19 residues. The CDR3 nucleotides are TGTGCCAGCCTCCTCCGGGACACCCAGACTCGTGGGGTTCAAGAGGCCCAGTACTTC. As protein: CASLLRDTQTRGVQEAQYF.

The rearrangement links TRBV10-3 to TRBJ1-1, with unresolved D. Trimming stripped 4 bases from V and 3 bases from J, with 18 bases between. Germline loops: CDR1 ENHRY, CDR2 SYGVKD. This CDR3 spans 16 amino acids. DNA for the CDR3: TGTGCCATCAGTGGGCGAACGGAGGGTCCGGACACTGAAGCTTTCTTT. Translating it yields CAISGRTEGPDTEAFF.

V and J are TRBV5-4 and TRBJ2-5; no definite D call. Germline CDR1 is SGHNT and CDR2 is YYREEE (reference sequence). Deletions cut 1 base from V and 0 bases from J, with 10 bases between. The CDR3 consists of 15 residues. In nucleotides, the CDR3 is TGTGCCAGCAGCTTGACGACTCGGTACCAAGAGACCCAGTACTTC. Protein product: CASSLTTRYQETQYF.

The chain recombines TRBV7-9 with TRBJ2-1; 9 nucleotides match TRBD2. The V segment lost 5 bases and the J segment 10 bases; nucleotides outside the gene matches: 9. Germline CDR1 is SEHNR and CDR2 is FQNEAQ (reference sequence). This CDR3 is built from 14 residues. This CDR3 reads CASSRGTSQWEQFF. DNA of the CDR3: TGTGCCAGCAGCCGCGGGACTAGCCAGTGGGAGCAGTTCTTC.

The chain recombines TRBV29-1 with TRBJ2-5; 8 bases are a match to TRBD1. V was pared by 3 bases and J by 5 bases, with 5 bases of the junction left unmatched. The CDR3 is made up of 13 amino acids. Germline CDR1 reads SQVTM; CDR2 reads ANQGSEA. The CDR3, as DNA: TGCAGCGTTGAGACAGGGGCGGAGGAGACCCAGTACTTC. This sequence encodes CSVETGAEETQYF.

CDR3 region: CASSMGLAGGLDEQFF. In DNA, the CDR3 is TGTGCCAGTAGTATGGGCCTAGCGGGGGGGCTGGATGAGCAGTTCTTC. The rearrangement joins TRBV19 to TRBJ2-1; 12 bases are a match to TRBD2. Trimming at V came to 3 bases and at J to 8 bases, leaving 8 bases not matched to a gene. In germline, CDR1 is LNHDA, CDR2 SQIVND (reference sequence). The CDR3 length is 16 residues.

The rearrangement uses TRBV16 and TRBJ1-2; TRBD1 agrees at 10 bases. The CDR3 is made up of 17 amino acids. Germline V gene lookup returns CDR1 KGHSY and CDR2 FQNENV. Losses at the gene ends were 4 bases for V and 6 bases for J; bases not matched to a gene: 14. DNA of the CDR3: TGTGCCAGCAGCCGCGAAGGGAGACCGGGACAGGGGAATGGCTACACCTTC. This encodes CASSREGRPGQGNGYTF.

The V gene is TRBV19, the J gene TRBJ2-3; D possibly corresponds to TRBD2 (5 bases). Deletions cut 4 bases from V and 6 bases from J, with 20 bases between. Germline V gene data show CDR1 as LNHDA and CDR2 as SQIVND (reference sequence). This CDR3 is built from 16 residues. This chain's CDR3 is CASSKGLTFALDTQYF. CDR3 DNA: TGTGCCAGTAGTAAAGGACTCACCTTTGCCCTGGATACGCAGTATTTT. The complete variable domain, with remaining parts taken from reference TRBV19 and TRBJ2-3, reads DGGITQSPKYLFRKEGQNVTLSCEQNLNHDAMYWYRQDPGQGLRLIYYSQIVNDFQKGDIAEGYSVSREKKESFPLTVTSAQKNPTAFYLCASSKGLTFALDTQYFGPGTRLTVL.

This clone was counted once. V is TRBV27 and J is TRBJ2-3; the match to TRBD2 covers 7 bases. Germline V gene lookup returns CDR1 MNHEY and CDR2 SMNVEV (reference sequence). This CDR3 region has 15 residues. V dropped 3 bases and J dropped 3; count of bases not matched to a gene: 6. CDR3 amino acids: CASSFWGGETDTQYF. The DNA of the CDR3 is TGTGCCAGCAGTTTTTGGGGGGGTGAGACAGATACGCAGTATTTT.

This clone has just a few counts. This chain joins TRBV5-4 and TRBJ2-7, with TRBD2 as a possible D gene (5 bases). CDR3 length: 14 residues. Trimming shortened V by 2 bases and J by 2 bases, and 11 bases separated the two germline ends. Germline CDR1 and CDR2: SGHNT and YYREEE (reference sequence). The CDR3 sequence: CASSFSEGAYEQYF. In DNA, the CDR3 is TGTGCCAGCAGCTTTAGCGAGGGCGCCTACGAGCAGTACTTC.

The chain uses TRBV11-2 and TRBJ2-7; TRBD1 is a possible D gene (6 bases). This CDR3 contains 14 residues. CDR1 SGHAT and CDR2 FQNNGV come from the germline V gene. The V end was cut by 5 bases, the J end by 1 base, with 12 bases between. The CDR3 bases are TGTGCCAGCAGCGGCCTACAGGGATCCTACGAGCAGTACTTC. Its translation is CASSGLQGSYEQYF.

The chain has TRBV7-9 and TRBJ2-7, with 10 bases identical to TRBD1. V dropped 1 base and J dropped 5; count of bases not matched to a gene: 5. Germline assignment: CDR1 SEHNR and CDR2 FQNEAQ (reference sequence). The CDR3 has 15 residues. CDR3 bases: TGTGCCAGCAGCTTAGTTGTGGGGACAGGGGACGAGCAGTACTTC. The encoded protein is CASSLVVGTGDEQYF.